The T cell receptor (beta chain) under discussion was sequenced for a study of CD8 T cells in cerebrospinal fluid in Alzheimer's disease (dated by TCRdb to the early 2020s). For the wider study: The study assessed CSF T cell clonal expansion with two single-cell approaches: plate-based nested PCR sequencing and droplet-based sequencing. The study examined whether cerebrospinal fluid from healthy elderly individuals and from patients with neurodegenerative disease contained clonally expanded T cells. CSF gene-expression analysis, which included Parkinson's disease patients, covered some 25 samples in total. The droplet-based CSF comparison of patients and controls included about 9 healthy controls (around 11,000 cells) and about 9 patients with MCI or Alzheimer's disease (approximately 10,000 cells).

None of the participants had acute infectious disease, and every participant was in good physical condition. Neurodegeneration in patients was confirmed using biomarkers including neurofilament, amyloid-beta and tau. For droplet-based sequencing, live CSF cells were sorted with a live/dead marker. CSF was obtained by lumbar puncture, and immune cells were pelleted by centrifugation at 300g. Each CSF sample was examined for red blood cells, and any sample with blood contamination was excluded. CSF cells were cryopreserved in freezing medium, frozen overnight at -80 degrees C, and subsequently stored in liquid nitrogen. Before analysis, CSF samples were kept in storage for less than seven months. Including the terminal cysteine and phenylalanine, the CDR3 comprises 14 residues. The entry carries no DNA sequence. The germline V gene specifies SGHTS as CDR1 and YDEGEE as CDR2. Worth noting for this clonotype: The antigen it binds to is not known.

The library was made by 10x single-cell sequencing. 10X Genomics single-cell V(D)J and 5' gene-expression libraries were used to profile CSF cells. An Illumina NextSeq550 was used to sequence CSF single-cell TCR libraries. The paper's data handling went like this. After V(D)J reads were mapped to the vdj-GRCh38 alts ensemble 2.0.0 reference, the Cell Ranger vdj pipeline was used to analyse the reads. Cell barcodes sharing the same set of productive CDR3 nucleotide sequences were defined as clonotypes. To link clonality with transcriptional profiles, clonotype information was added to the Seurat v3.0 gene-expression metadata. CSF cells with more than 1,800 genes, more than 7,500 UMIs or more than 10% mitochondrial reads were excluded. CDR3-beta sequences were compared against VDJdb to identify TCRs with known antigen specificity. The network analysis of clone sharing was performed with the R package qgraph and was limited to TCRs that had complete alpha and beta chains. Reads reprocessed by TCRdb are summarized as one entry per CDR3 protein sequence, and DNA is absent. These V and J calls derive from TCRdb rather than the authors' analysis. The sample table gives more than 1,200 distinct CDR3 sequences. Approximately 20% of the sample lies in the top ten.

On the study overall, not on this receptor specifically: In pooled data, a highly expanded clone (at least 3% of TCRs) occurred in 1 of 10 healthy subjects versus 4 of 6 Alzheimer's patients. Only samples with detectable clones went into the overall clonality comparison: approximately 11 healthy, 5 MCI, 5 AD, and 6 PD. The EBV-specific clones were neither the most highly expanded clones nor enriched among patients. It was cautioned by the authors that a causal link between EBV and Alzheimer's disease is not established by the detection of EBV-specific TCRs in CSF. Compared with controls, patients with MCI or Alzheimer's disease had a higher percentage of their CSF TCRs made up by the single largest clone.

The sequence joins TRBV5-8 to TRBJ1-6; the D call of TRBD1 rests on TCRdb alone, since no DNA is present to check it. The specimen sequenced was cerebrospinal fluid. This clonotype originated in a human donor with mild cognitive impairment. For the CDR3, the sequence is CASSRGQANSPLHF. When the CDR3 is completed using the reference TRBV5-8 and TRBJ1-6 genes on either side, the full variable domain is EAGVTQSPTHLIKTRGQQATLRCSPISGHTSVYWYQQALGLGLQFLLWYDEGEERNRGNFPPRFSGRQFPNYSSELNVNALELEDSALYLCASSRGQANSPLHFGNGTRLTVT.